Given below is one T cell receptor (beta chain) in context. This entry belongs to a study of blood T cell repertoires in COVID-19. The overall study: Samples taken during acute and convalescent COVID-19 were collected in the United States, Italy and Spain. The cDNA or gDNA used as material had been derived from T cells, B-cell-depleted T cells, or PBMCs.

In the source study's methods: Nucleated cell number was recorded as an estimate derived from reference gene primer amplification. Data came from immunoSEQ multiplex PCR; TCRdb stores just in-frame clones and leaves some out. V and J calls and clone size are given by that table; D and trimming were obtained from the DNA. The sample consists of roughly 80,000 clones, about 87% of them appearing once. The CDR3 consists of 15 residues. V lost 4 bases, J lost 4 bases, and 7 bases stayed unmatched. Germline-derived CDR1 and CDR2 are SGHNT and YENEEA. The sequenced sample was peripheral blood. This chain connects TRBV11-3 to TRBJ2-1; TRBD1 matches at 7 bases. This clonotype originated in a human donor in a cohort sampled during active COVID-19. CDR3 DNA sequence: TGTGCCAGCAGCTCGGGACAGATCCCTTACAATGAGCAGTTCTTC. It encodes CASSSGQIPYNEQFF.